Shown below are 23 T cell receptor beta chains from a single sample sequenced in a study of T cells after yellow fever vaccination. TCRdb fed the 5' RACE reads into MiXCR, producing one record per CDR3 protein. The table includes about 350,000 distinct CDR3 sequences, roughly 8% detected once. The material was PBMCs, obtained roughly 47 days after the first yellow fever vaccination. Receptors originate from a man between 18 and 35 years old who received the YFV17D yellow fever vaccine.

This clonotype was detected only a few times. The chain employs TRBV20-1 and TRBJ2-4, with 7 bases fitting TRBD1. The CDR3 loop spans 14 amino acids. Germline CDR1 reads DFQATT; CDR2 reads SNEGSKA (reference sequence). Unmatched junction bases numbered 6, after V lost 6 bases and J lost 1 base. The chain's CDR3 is CSAEQGLAKNIQYF. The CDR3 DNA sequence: TGCAGTGCGGAACAGGGGCTCGCCAAAAACATTCAGTACTTC.

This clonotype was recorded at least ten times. The CDR3 sequence is CASSLGTHNEQFF. The CDR3 DNA reads TGTGCCAGCAGCTTGGGGACCCACAATGAGCAGTTCTTC. V and J are TRBV14 and TRBJ2-1; the D gene could be TRBD1 or TRBD2 (5 bases each). The germline V gene encodes CDR1 SGHDN and CDR2 FVKESK. V was trimmed by 5 bases and J by 5 bases, leaving 10 bases between them. CDR3 length: 13 amino acids.

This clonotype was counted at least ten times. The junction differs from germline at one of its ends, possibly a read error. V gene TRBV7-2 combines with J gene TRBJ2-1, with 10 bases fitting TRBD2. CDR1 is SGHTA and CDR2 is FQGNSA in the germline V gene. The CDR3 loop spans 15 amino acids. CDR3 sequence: CASSVAGGLENEQFF. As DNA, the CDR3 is TGTGCCAGCAGCGTAGCGGGGGGCCTAGAAAATGAGCAGTTCTTC.

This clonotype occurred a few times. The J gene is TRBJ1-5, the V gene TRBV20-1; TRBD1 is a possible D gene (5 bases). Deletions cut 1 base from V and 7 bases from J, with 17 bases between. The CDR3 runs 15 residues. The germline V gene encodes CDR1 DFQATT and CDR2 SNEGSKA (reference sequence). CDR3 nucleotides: TGCAGTGCTAGAGGAGGGACGTCCGTCGGGCAGCCCCAGCATTTT. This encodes CSARGGTSVGQPQHF.

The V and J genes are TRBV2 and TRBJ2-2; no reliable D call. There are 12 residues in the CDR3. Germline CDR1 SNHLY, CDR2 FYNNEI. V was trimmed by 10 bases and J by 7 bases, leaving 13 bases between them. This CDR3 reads CAIKAGSGELFF. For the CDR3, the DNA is TGTGCCATAAAAGCAGGTAGCGGGGAGCTGTTTTTT.

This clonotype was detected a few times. This CDR3 reads CSARPTVGPFYGYTF. The CDR3 bases are TGCAGTGCTAGACCGACAGTGGGTCCCTTCTATGGCTACACCTTC. The chain carries TRBV20-1 and TRBJ1-2; D might be TRBD1 (5 bases). V gave up 2 bases and J gave up 4 bases, with 17 bases separating them. Germline loops: CDR1 DFQATT, CDR2 SNEGSKA (reference sequence). This CDR3 has 15 amino acids.

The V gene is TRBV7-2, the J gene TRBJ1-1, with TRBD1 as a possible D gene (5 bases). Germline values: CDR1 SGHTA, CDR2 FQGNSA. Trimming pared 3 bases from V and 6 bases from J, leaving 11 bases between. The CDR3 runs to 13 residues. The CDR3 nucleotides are TGTGCCAGCAGCTTCAGGGCGGGTTCTGAAGCTTTCTTT. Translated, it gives CASSFRAGSEAFF.

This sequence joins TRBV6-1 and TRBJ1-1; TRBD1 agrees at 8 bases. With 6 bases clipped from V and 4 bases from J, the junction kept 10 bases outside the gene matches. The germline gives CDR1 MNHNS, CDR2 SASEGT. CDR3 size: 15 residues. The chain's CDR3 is CASRATGVYSTEAFF. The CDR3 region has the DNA TGTGCCAGCAGGGCGACAGGGGTATATAGCACTGAAGCTTTCTTT.

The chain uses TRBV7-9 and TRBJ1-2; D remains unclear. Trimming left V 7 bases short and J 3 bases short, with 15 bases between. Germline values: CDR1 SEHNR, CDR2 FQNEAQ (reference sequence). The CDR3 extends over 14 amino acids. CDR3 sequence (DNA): TGTGCCAGCACCCTCACGGAGGTCGACTATGGCTACACCTTC. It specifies CASTLTEVDYGYTF.

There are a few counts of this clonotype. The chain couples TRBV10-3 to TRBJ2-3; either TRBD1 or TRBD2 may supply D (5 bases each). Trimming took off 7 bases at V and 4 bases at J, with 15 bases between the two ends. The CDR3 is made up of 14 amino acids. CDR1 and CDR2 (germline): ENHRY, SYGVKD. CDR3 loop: CAIKSSEGSDTQYF. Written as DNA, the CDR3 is TGTGCCATCAAAAGCTCAGAGGGGTCAGATACGCAGTATTTT.

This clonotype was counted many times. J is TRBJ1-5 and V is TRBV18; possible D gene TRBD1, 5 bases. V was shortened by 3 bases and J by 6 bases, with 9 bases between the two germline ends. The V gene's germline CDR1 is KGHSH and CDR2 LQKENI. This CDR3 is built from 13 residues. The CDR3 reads CASSPGGGQPQHF. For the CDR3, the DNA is TGTGCCAGCTCACCGGGGGGGGGTCAGCCCCAGCATTTT. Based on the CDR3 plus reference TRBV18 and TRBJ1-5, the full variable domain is NAGVMQNPRHLVRRRGQEARLRCSPMKGHSHVYWYRQLPEEGLKFMVYLQKENIIDESGMPKERFSAEFPKEGPSILRIQQVVRGDSAAYFCASSPGGGQPQHFGDGTRLSIL.

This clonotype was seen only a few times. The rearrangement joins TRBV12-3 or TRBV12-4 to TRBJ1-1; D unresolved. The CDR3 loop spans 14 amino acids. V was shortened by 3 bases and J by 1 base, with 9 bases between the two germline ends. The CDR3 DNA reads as TGTGCCAGCAGTTTCCCCGGGCCGAACACTGAAGCTTTCTTT. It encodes CASSFPGPNTEAFF.

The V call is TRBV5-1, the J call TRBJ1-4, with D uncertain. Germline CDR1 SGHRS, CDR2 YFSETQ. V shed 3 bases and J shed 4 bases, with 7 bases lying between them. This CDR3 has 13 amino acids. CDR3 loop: CASSYAGNEKLFF. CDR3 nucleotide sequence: TGCGCCAGCAGCTACGCGGGTAATGAAAAACTGTTTTTT.

In nucleotides, the CDR3 is TGCGCCAGCAGCTTGGGACTAGCGTACGATGAGCAGTTCTTC. Its protein product is CASSLGLAYDEQFF. The gene calls are TRBV5-1 and TRBJ2-1, with TRBD2 matching 8 bases. V lost 0 bases, J lost 8 bases, and 4 bases stayed unmatched. The CDR3 contains 14 residues. Per germline, CDR1 SGHRS and CDR2 YFSETQ.

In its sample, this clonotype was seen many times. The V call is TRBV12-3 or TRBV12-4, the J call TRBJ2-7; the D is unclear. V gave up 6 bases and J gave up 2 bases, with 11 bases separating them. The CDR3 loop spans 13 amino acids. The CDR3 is CASRPGLAYEQYF. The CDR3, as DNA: TGTGCCAGCAGGCCGGGCCTCGCCTACGAGCAGTACTTC.

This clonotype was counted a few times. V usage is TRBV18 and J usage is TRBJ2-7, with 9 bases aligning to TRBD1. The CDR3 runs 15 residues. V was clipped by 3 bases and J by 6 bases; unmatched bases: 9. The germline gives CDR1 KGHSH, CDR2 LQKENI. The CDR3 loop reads CASSPSDRGQGEQYF. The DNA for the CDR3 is TGTGCCAGCTCACCCTCGGACAGGGGACAGGGCGAGCAGTACTTC.

The CDR3 region has the DNA TGCAGCGTACAAGACAGAGTGAGCGGGGAGCTGTTTTTT. Its protein product is CSVQDRVSGELFF. The rearrangement links TRBV29-1 to TRBJ2-2; TRBD1 is a possible D gene (5 bases). The germline gives CDR1 SQVTM, CDR2 ANQGSEA. Trimming removed 6 bases at V and 7 bases at J, with 15 bases between. This CDR3 region has 13 residues.

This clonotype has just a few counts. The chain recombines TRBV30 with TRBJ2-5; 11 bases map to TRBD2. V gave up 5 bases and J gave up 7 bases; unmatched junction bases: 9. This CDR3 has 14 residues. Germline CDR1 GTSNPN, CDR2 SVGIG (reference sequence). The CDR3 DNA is TGTGCCTGGGTTACTAGCGGGGGTTCCGGGACCCAGTACTTC. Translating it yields CAWVTSGGSGTQYF.

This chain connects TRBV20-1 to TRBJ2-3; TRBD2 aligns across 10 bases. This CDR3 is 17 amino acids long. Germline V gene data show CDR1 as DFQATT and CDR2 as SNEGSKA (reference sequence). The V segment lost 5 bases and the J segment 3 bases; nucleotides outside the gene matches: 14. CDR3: CSAYGGLAVGFTDTQYF. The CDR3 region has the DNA TGCAGTGCTTACGGCGGACTAGCGGTTGGATTTACAGATACGCAGTATTTT.

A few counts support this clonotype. The CDR3 coding sequence is TGTGCCAGCAGCCCTACTCAGGGCTTTCTACCTGGGGCCAACGTCCTGACTTTC. Amino acids: CASSPTQGFLPGANVLTF. The chain employs TRBV4-2 and TRBJ2-6, with D maybe TRBD1 (5 bases). The length of the CDR3 is 18 residues. CDR1 and CDR2 (germline): LGHNA, YNFKEQ. The V end was cut by 4 bases, the J end by 2 bases, with 18 bases between.

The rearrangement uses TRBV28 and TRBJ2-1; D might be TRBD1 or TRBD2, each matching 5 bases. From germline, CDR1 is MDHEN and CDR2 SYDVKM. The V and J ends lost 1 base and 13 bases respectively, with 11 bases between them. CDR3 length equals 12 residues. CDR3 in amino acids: CASSLYGTEQFF. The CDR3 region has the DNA TGTGCCAGCAGTTTATACGGGACGGAACAGTTCTTC.

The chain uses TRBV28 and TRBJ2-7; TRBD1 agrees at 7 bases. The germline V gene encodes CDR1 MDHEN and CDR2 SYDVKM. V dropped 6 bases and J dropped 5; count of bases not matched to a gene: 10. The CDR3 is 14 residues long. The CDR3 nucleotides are TGTGCCAGCAGCTCTAACAGGGGATGGGACGAGCAGTACGTC. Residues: CASSSNRGWDEQYV.

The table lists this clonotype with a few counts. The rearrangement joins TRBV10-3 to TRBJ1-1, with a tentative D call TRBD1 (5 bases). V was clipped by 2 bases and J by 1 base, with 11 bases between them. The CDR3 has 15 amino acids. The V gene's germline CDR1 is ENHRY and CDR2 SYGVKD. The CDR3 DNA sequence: TGTGCCATCAGTGAGCAAGGGACGGAGAACACTGAAGCTTTCTTT. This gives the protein CAISEQGTENTEAFF.